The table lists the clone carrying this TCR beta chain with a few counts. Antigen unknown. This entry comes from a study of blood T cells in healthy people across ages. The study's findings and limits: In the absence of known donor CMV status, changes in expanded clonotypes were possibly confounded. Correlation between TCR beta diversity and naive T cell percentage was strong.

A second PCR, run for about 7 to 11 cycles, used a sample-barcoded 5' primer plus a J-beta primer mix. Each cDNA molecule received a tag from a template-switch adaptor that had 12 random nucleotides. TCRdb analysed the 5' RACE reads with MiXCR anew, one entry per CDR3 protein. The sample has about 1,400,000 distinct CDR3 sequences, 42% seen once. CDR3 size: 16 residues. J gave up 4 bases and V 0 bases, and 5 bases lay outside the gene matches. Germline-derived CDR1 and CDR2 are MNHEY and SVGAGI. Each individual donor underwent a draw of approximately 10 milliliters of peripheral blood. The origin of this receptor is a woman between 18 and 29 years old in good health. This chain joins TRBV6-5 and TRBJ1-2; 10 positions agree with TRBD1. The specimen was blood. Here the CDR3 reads CASSYSSGTGVYGYTF. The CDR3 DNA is TGTGCCAGCAGTTACTCGAGTGGGACAGGGGTCTATGGCTACACCTTC.